A single sample gave rise to the 14 T cell receptor beta chains below, sequenced in a study of T cell repertoires in ileal Crohn's disease. The data were produced by immunoSEQ multiplex PCR, yet TCRdb's version contains in-frame clones alone and is incomplete. The sample contains over 12,000 clones, roughly 82% of which appear only once. The material sequenced was ileal tissue. The receptors here all came from an adult with Crohn's disease.

V is TRBV4-2 and J is TRBJ2-5, with 9 nucleotides matching TRBD2. The V gene's germline CDR1 is LGHNA and CDR2 YNFKEQ. The ends lost 2 bases at V and 5 bases at J; junction bases unmatched: 6. The CDR3 totals 15 residues. The CDR3 loop reads CASSQHPSGVETQYF. The DNA of the CDR3 is TGTGCCAGCAGCCAACATCCTAGCGGGGTGGAGACCCAGTACTTC.

This clone was recorded only once. The chain recombines TRBV14 with TRBJ1-4; 12 bases are a match to TRBD1. CDR1 is SGHDN and CDR2 is FVKESK in the germline V gene. CDR3 length equals 21 residues. V gave up 0 bases and J gave up 2 bases; unmatched junction bases: 13. The CDR3 DNA is TGTGCCAGCAGCCAAGATACTCCGGGACAGGGGGCGAGGAGGACTAATGAAAAACTGTTTTTT. Encoded protein: CASSQDTPGQGARRTNEKLFF.

The CDR3 sequence: CASSPWTGSEQYF. DNA for the CDR3: TGTGCCAGCAGTCCCTGGACAGGGAGCGAGCAGTACTTC. The V gene is TRBV27, the J gene TRBJ2-7, with 8 bases aligning to TRBD1. The CDR3 has 13 residues. The germline gives CDR1 MNHEY, CDR2 SMNVEV (reference sequence). After removal of 5 bases from V and 6 bases from J, the junction contained 6 bases not matched to a gene.

The rearrangement uses TRBV19 and TRBJ2-7, with 8 positions matching TRBD2. This CDR3 is 14 amino acids long. Germline CDR1 and CDR2: LNHDA and SQIVND (reference sequence). The V and J ends lost 8 bases and 6 bases, in that order; junction bases with no gene match: 12. CDR3 DNA sequence: TGTGCCAGTCGGCCCGGGACTAGATCACTCGAGCAGTACTTC. Encoded protein: CASRPGTRSLEQYF.

The genes are TRBV6-1 and TRBJ2-1, with D possibly matching TRBD1 (6 bases). Between the trimmed V and J ends, which lost 6 bases and 1 base, there was a span of 10 bases. There are 14 residues in the CDR3. CDR1 and CDR2 from the germline V gene are MNHNS and SASEGT. The CDR3 region is CASRRQESYNEQFF. The DNA for the CDR3 is TGTGCCAGCAGACGACAGGAATCCTACAATGAGCAGTTCTTC.

This clone turned up a few times. J is TRBJ2-7 and V is TRBV5-1; 9 nucleotides agree with TRBD1. CDR3 length: 14 residues. J was trimmed by 6 bases and V by 4 bases; bases with no gene match: 8. Germline V gene lookup returns CDR1 SGHRS and CDR2 YFSETQ. CDR3 in amino acids: CASSLRAGQGEQYF. In nucleotides, the CDR3 is TGCGCCAGCAGCCTACGGGCGGGACAGGGCGAGCAGTACTTC.

There are a few counts of this clone. Other DNA sequences in this sample translate to the same CDR3. This chain links TRBV2 with TRBJ1-4, with 11 bases lining up with TRBD1. V was clipped by 6 bases and J by 2 bases; unmatched bases: 2. Germline values: CDR1 SNHLY, CDR2 FYNNEI. This CDR3 is built from 15 residues. CDR3 sequence: CASSRDRGTNEKLFF. The CDR3 nucleotides read TGTGCCAGCAGCCGGGACAGGGGGACTAATGAAAAACTGTTTTTT.

The V and J genes are TRBV30 and TRBJ2-7, with D perhaps matching TRBD1 (6 bases). CDR3 size: 16 residues. The V end lost 5 bases, the J end lost 3 bases, and 23 bases lay between the germline ends. The germline CDR1 and CDR2 sequences are GTSNPN and SVGIG (reference sequence). In nucleotides, the CDR3 is TGTGCCTGGGCTTACGGGCAGGGGCTGGGGCGCTACGAGCAGTACTTC. Translation: CAWAYGQGLGRYEQYF.

The chain has TRBV25-1 and TRBJ2-2; 7 bases are a match to TRBD1. V trimming: 3 bases; J trimming: 3 bases; junction bases outside the gene matches: 4. CDR3 length: 15 residues. Germline CDR1 and CDR2: MGHDK and SYGVNS. The CDR3: CASSESDRDTGELFF. The CDR3 DNA reads as TGTGCCAGCAGTGAGTCCGACAGGGACACCGGGGAGCTGTTTTTT. Based on the CDR3 plus reference TRBV25-1 and TRBJ2-2, the full variable domain is EADIYQTPRYLVIGTGKKITLECSQTMGHDKMYWYQQDPGMELHLIHYSYGVNSTEKGDLSSESTVSRIRTEHFPLTLESARPSHTSQYLCASSESDRDTGELFFGEGSRLTVL.

The chain recombines TRBV19 with TRBJ1-5; TRBD1 is a possible D gene (6 bases). Trimming removed 4 bases from V and 1 base from J, with 11 bases in between. Per germline, CDR1 LNHDA and CDR2 SQIVND (reference sequence). The CDR3 has 15 amino acids. CDR3 loop: CASSTTGTSNQPQHF. The CDR3 DNA reads as TGTGCCAGTAGTACCACAGGGACCAGCAATCAGCCCCAGCATTTT.

The gene calls are TRBV19 and TRBJ1-6; TRBD1 might be the D (5 bases). Germline lookup yields CDR1 LNHDA and CDR2 SQIVND (reference sequence). The CDR3 has 13 residues. V shed 5 bases and J shed 6 bases, with 8 bases lying between them. The DNA for the CDR3 is TGTGCCAGTAGTGTCCAGGGTAATTCACCCCTCCACTTT. The encoded protein is CASSVQGNSPLHF.

This chain connects TRBV9 to TRBJ1-2, with D possibly matching TRBD1 (6 bases). This CDR3 comprises 14 residues. Germline lookup yields CDR1 SGDLS and CDR2 YYNGEE. V dropped 0 bases and J dropped 3 bases, with 9 bases sitting between them. The CDR3 region is CASSVGGGDYGYTF. The CDR3 DNA sequence: TGTGCCAGCAGCGTAGGAGGGGGGGACTATGGCTACACCTTC. Together with reference TRBV9 and TRBJ1-2, the CDR3 gives the full variable domain: DSGVTQTPKHLITATGQRVTLRCSPRSGDLSVYWYQQSLDQGLQFLIQYYNGEERAKGNILERFSAQQFPDLHSELNLSSLELGDSALYFCASSVGGGDYGYTFGSGTRLTVV.

The chain uses TRBV5-4 and TRBJ2-7; possible D gene TRBD1, 6 bases. Between the trimmed V and J ends, which lost 3 bases and 4 bases, there was a span of 11 bases. The germline V gene has CDR1 SGHNT and CDR2 YYREEE (reference sequence). The CDR3 extends over 13 amino acids. CDR3 sequence reads: CASSSTRGYEQYF. The CDR3 DNA is TGTGCCAGCAGCTCAACCAGGGGTTACGAGCAGTACTTC.

The chain carries TRBV5-1 and TRBJ2-3; tentative D call: TRBD2 (6 bases). Germline V gives CDR1 SGHRS, CDR2 YFSETQ. The CDR3 totals 16 residues. V lost 0 bases and J lost 0, with 11 bases in between. The CDR3: CASSLGGGASTDTQYF. For the CDR3, the DNA is TGCGCCAGCAGCTTGGGGGGAGGAGCTAGCACAGATACGCAGTATTTT.